A selection of T cell receptor beta chains follows, all from one sample in a study of blood T cells in healthy people across ages. TCRdb reprocessed the 5' RACE reads with MiXCR, giving one entry per CDR3 protein. The sample consists of about a million distinct CDR3 sequences, just over 50% of them appearing once. The sample taken for sequencing was blood. These receptors were taken from a woman aged 60-75 years in good health. The CDR3 runs from the conserved cysteine through the conserved F or W. A D gene is named only where the DNA matches it firmly. A clone size is listed for some rows: how often the clone was seen (once, few, many), or a class if it is expanded.

j_call clone_size d_call v_call cdr3_nt cdr3_aa
TRBJ1-6 few NA TRBV28 TGTGCCAGCAGTTCGGATTCACCCCTCCACTTT CASSSDSPLHF
TRBJ1-2 NA NA TRBV6-4 TGTGCCAGCAGCGGGGGTTTGGCTAACTATGGCTACACCTTC CASSGGLANYGYTF
TRBJ2-7 NA TRBD2 TRBV7-9 TGTGCCAGCAGCCGCCAGCGGGAGGCGCCCTACGAGCAGTACTTC CASSRQREAPYEQYF
TRBJ2-3 few TRBD2 TRBV9 TGTGCCAGCAGCGTAGATGTAGCGGGAGGGCCGTATTTT CASSVDVAGGPYF
TRBJ2-3 NA NA TRBV30 TGTGCCTGGGGTGACAGCCTTATCACAGATACGCAGTATTTT CAWGDSLITDTQYF
TRBJ2-7 few NA TRBV28 TGTGCCAGCAGTTTAAGGGGGGAACGGGAGCAGTACTTC CASSLRGEREQYF
TRBJ2-7 few NA TRBV27 TGTGCCAGCAGTTTAAAGCCCTCGGACTACGAGCAGTACTTC CASSLKPSDYEQYF
TRBJ2-3 NA NA TRBV9 TGTGCCAGCAGCGTGAACCCCAACACAGATACGCAGTATTTT CASSVNPNTDTQYF
TRBJ1-1 NA NA TRBV12-3/TRBV12-4 TGTGCCAGCAGCGTCGGGGGCTGGGGGACTGAAGCTTTCTTT CASSVGGWGTEAFF
TRBJ2-7 NA TRBD1 TRBV5-6 TGTGCCAGCAGCTTGGCAGGTGGGACAGGGAACTACGAGCAGTACTTC CASSLAGGTGNYEQYF
TRBJ2-3 NA NA TRBV13 TGTGCCAGCAGCTTAGTCGGCGGGATGAGCACAGATACGCAGTATTTT CASSLVGGMSTDTQYF
TRBJ1-1 NA NA TRBV20-1 TGCAGTGCTAGATCCGAAGCTTTCTTT CSARSEAFF
TRBJ2-3 NA TRBD2 TRBV4-1 TGCGGCAGCAGCCAAGGACTAGCGGGAGATACGCAGTATTTT CGSSQGLAGDTQYF
TRBJ1-5 NA NA TRBV6-5 TGTGCCAGCAGTTACCAGGGTGGGCCCCAGCATTTT CASSYQGGPQHF
TRBJ2-1 NA NA TRBV7-3 TGTGCCAGCAGCTTAACTGGGGCCCAATACCTCAATGAGCAGTTCTTC CASSLTGAQYLNEQFF
TRBJ1-2 NA TRBD1 TRBV29-1 TGCAGCGTTACCGGGACAGGGGACATCTATGGCTACACCTTC CSVTGTGDIYGYTF
TRBJ2-7 NA NA TRBV20-1 TGCAGTGCTCGGGACGAGACCTACGAGCAGTACTTC CSARDETYEQYF
TRBJ1-2 NA NA TRBV30 TGTGCCGGGCTCCGCTTGCAGGGTGGCTTGTTCACCTTC CAGLRLQGGLFTF
TRBJ2-3 NA NA TRBV7-3 TGTGCCAGGAGCCCTAATACCGGCCCACGCCACACAGATACGCAGTATTTT CARSPNTGPRHTDTQYF
TRBJ2-1 NA NA TRBV20-1 TGCAGTACTAGCCCGGGAGTGAACAATGAGCAGTTCTTC CSTSPGVNNEQFF
TRBJ2-1 NA TRBD2 TRBV12-3/TRBV12-4 TGTGCCAGCAGGGGGACTAGCGGGACCAGCTCCTACAATGAGCAGTTCTTC CASRGTSGTSSYNEQFF
TRBJ1-2 NA NA TRBV29-1 TGCAGCGTTGGGGAGGTGCGCGGCTACACCTTC CSVGEVRGYTF
TRBJ2-7 NA TRBD1 TRBV5-1 TGCGCCAGCAGCTTTCGACAGGGGAGGACCTACGAGCAGTACTTC CASSFRQGRTYEQYF
TRBJ2-1 once TRBD2 TRBV12-3/TRBV12-4 TGTGCCAGCAGTCAAATAGCGGGAGGGCCCAATGAGCAGTTCTTC CASSQIAGGPNEQFF
TRBJ2-6 NA TRBD1 TRBV27 TGTGCCAGCACCTCCCCCGGGACAGGGGTTTCCAACGTCCTGACTTTC CASTSPGTGVSNVLTF
TRBJ2-7 NA TRBD2 TRBV11-2 TGTGCCAGCAGCTTAGATATCGGACTAGCGTACGAGCAGTACTTC CASSLDIGLAYEQYF
TRBJ1-1 NA NA TRBV3-1 TGTGCCAGCAGCCAAGTGGTGGGAGAAGCTTTCTTT CASSQVVGEAFF
TRBJ2-7 NA NA TRBV12-3/TRBV12-4 TGTGCCAGCAGTTTAGACGGGTTCCGCTCCTACGAGCAGTACTTC CASSLDGFRSYEQYF
TRBJ2-3 few NA TRBV7-2 TGTGCCAGCAGCTTAGTAGGGCTGAGGACAGATACGCAGTATTTT CASSLVGLRTDTQYF
TRBJ1-2 few NA TRBV7-8 TGTGCCAGCAGCTTAGCTTGGGAAGCTCCCACCTTC CASSLAWEAPTF
TRBJ2-3 NA NA TRBV7-6 TGTGCCAGCAGCTTAGCGCCTTGGGGCGAAGGGAGCAGCGCAGATACGCAGTATTTT CASSLAPWGEGSSADTQYF
TRBJ2-1 NA TRBD2 TRBV27 TGTGCCAGCAGTCCGCTCACGACTAGCGGGAGTAGTGAGCAGTTCTTC CASSPLTTSGSSEQFF
TRBJ2-3 NA TRBD2 TRBV20-1 TGCAGTGCTAGAGATCGGCTAGCGGGAGGCCCAGATACGCAGTATTTT CSARDRLAGGPDTQYF
TRBJ2-7 NA NA TRBV3-1 TGTGCCAGCAGCCTCCTTCGAGGAAAATCTATATACGAGCAGTACTTC CASSLLRGKSIYEQYF
TRBJ2-7 few TRBD1 TRBV27 TGTGCCAGCAGTTTACAAACAGGGGAACCCTACGAGCAGTACTTC CASSLQTGEPYEQYF
TRBJ2-7 NA TRBD1 TRBV2 TGTGCCACCGGCCCGGGACAGGGGATCACCTACGAGCAGTACTTC CATGPGQGITYEQYF
TRBJ2-7 NA TRBD2 TRBV5-4 TGTGCCAGCAGCCCGGTAGCGGGAACTAGTTACGAGCAGTACTTC CASSPVAGTSYEQYF
TRBJ2-5 NA NA TRBV9 TGTGCCAGCGGCGGAGATGGAGAGACCCAGTACTTC CASGGDGETQYF
TRBJ2-3 few NA TRBV29-1 TGCAGCGTTGAAGGGGAGACCACAGATACGCAGTATTTT CSVEGETTDTQYF
TRBJ2-5 NA NA TRBV7-2 TGTGCCAGCAGCCAGGCTGACGAGACCCAGTACTTC CASSQADETQYF
TRBJ2-7 NA TRBD2 TRBV7-2 TGTGCCAGCAGCCCATGGACTAGCGGGATAGGAAGGGGCGAGCAGTACTTC CASSPWTSGIGRGEQYF
TRBJ2-3 NA NA TRBV2 TGTGCCAGCATTCGGAGAGGGGGCACAGATACGCAGTATTTT CASIRRGGTDTQYF